This entry is about one T cell receptor beta chain. Which antigen it targets is not known. Nothing much larger sits one base from this clone, and base qualities are not available. The sample belongs to a study of blood T cell repertoires in COVID-19 (dated by TCRdb to 2018 to 2020). Concerning the study at large: Samples from collaborators originated in the United States, Italy and Spain and spanned both the acute and convalescent phases of COVID-19. The prospective study material was composed of cDNA or gDNA derived from T cells, B-cell-depleted T cells, or PBMCs. Deeply sampled blood TCRbeta repertoires from subjects exposed to, actively infected with, or recovered from COVID-19 were included in the dataset. The repertoires were released in a freely available public database meant as a resource for research on the immune response to SARS-CoV-2. The samples were drawn from two sources: the first 160 participants of the ongoing ImmuneRACE study, and approximately 1,300 subjects contributed by 6 global collaborators. Sample metadata almost always included a de-identified subject ID, COVID-19 status, age in years and sex. Where HLA class I and class II types were available, the types were taken from metadata supplied by the sample provider, not from assay-based typing. On the study overall, not on this receptor specifically: Clinical and demographic metadata were provided uncurated, with the amount varying by source and participant.

Each collaborating institution followed its own protocols to collect whole blood in K2EDTA tubes. For TCRbeta analysis, collaborators shipped samples in one of three forms: frozen whole blood, isolated PBMCs, or DNA extracted from either of those sample types. The CDR3 contains 12 residues, cysteine and phenylalanine counted. The retained sequence is limited to the CDR3, 36 bases, with the frame set at the first base. At the junction V is shortened by 4 bases and J by 3 bases, with 3 bases in between. The germline V gene (reference sequence) sets CDR1 to WNHNN and CDR2 to SYGVQD. TCRbeta CDR3 regions were amplified from genomic DNA by means of the immunoSEQ Assay, a bias-controlled multiplex PCR. The study's own analysis went as follows. Within the assay, amplification of reference gene primers was used to estimate how many nucleated cells each sample contained. To quantify the absolute abundance of each unique TCRbeta CDR3 rearrangement, sequence reads were collapsed and filtered. For each sample, productive Simpson clonality was calculated by taking the square root of Simpson's diversity index across productive rearrangements. TCRdb re-hosts the immuneACCESS table, in-frame sequences only. Its copies lack some clones; in the studies checked, an unresolved V gene accounts for under half of them, and the cause for the rest is not known. V and J calls plus clone size are reproduced from that table; the DNA served to infer D and trimming. In this sample the table shows about 200,000 clones, roughly 90% of which occur a single time. The biggest ten clones account for roughly 2% of the sample.

The sequenced sample was peripheral blood. The chain couples TRBV10-1 to TRBJ2-2; the D gene is unclear. The source is a woman in her 50s with acute or convalescent COVID-19. In nucleotide form, the sequence is TGCGCCAGCAGTGTAGACACCGGGGAGCTGTTTTTT. The encoded protein is CASSVDTGELFF.